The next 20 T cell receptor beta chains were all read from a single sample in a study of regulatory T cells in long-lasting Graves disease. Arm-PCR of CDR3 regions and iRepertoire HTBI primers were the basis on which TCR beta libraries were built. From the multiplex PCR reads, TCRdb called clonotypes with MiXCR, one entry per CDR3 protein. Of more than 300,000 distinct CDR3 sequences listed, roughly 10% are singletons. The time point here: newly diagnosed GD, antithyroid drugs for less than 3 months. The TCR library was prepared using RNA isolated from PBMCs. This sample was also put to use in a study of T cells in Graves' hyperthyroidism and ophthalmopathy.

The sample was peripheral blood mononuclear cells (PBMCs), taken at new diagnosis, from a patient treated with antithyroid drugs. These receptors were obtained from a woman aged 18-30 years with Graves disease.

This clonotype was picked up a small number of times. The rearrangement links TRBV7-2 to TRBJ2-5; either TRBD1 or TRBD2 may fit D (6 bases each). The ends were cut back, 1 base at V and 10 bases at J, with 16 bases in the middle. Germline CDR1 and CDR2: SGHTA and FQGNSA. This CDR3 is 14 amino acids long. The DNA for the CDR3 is TGTGCCAGCAGCTTAGAAGGCGGGACAAGGGGCCAGTACTTC. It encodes CASSLEGGTRGQYF. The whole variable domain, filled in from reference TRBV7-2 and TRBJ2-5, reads GAGVSQSPSNKVTEKGKDVELRCDPISGHTALYWYRQSLGQGLEFLIYFQGNSAPDKSGLPSDRFSAERTGGSVSTLTIQRTQQEDSAVYLCASSLEGGTRGQYFGPGTRLLVL.

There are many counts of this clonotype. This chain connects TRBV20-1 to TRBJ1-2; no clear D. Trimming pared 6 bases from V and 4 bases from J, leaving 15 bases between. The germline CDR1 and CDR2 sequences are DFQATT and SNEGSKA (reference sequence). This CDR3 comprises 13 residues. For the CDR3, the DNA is TGCAGTGCCCTAGACCGGGAAGCCTATGGCTACACCTTC. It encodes CSALDREAYGYTF.

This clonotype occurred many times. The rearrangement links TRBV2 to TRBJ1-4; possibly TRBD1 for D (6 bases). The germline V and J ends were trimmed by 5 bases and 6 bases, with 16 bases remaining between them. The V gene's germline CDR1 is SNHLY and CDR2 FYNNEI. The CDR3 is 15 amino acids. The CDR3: CASSKQGWGDEKLFF. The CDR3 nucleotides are TGTGCCAGCAGTAAACAGGGTTGGGGTGATGAAAAACTGTTTTTT.

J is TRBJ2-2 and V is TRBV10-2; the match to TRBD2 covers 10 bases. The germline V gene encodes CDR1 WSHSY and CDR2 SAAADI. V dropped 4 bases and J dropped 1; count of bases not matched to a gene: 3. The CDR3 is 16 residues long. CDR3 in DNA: TGCGCCAGCAGTGGGACTAGCGGAGAGAACACCGGGGAGCTGTTTTTT. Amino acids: CASSGTSGENTGELFF.

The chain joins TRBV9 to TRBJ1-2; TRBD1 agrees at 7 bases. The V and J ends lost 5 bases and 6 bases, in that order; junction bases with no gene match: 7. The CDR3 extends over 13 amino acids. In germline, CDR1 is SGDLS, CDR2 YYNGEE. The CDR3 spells CASRQGWSDGYTF. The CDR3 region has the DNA TGTGCCAGCAGACAGGGGTGGTCGGATGGCTACACCTTC.

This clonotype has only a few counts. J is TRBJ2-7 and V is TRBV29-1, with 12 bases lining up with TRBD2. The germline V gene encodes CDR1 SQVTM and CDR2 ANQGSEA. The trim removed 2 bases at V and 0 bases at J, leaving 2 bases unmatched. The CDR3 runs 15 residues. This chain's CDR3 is CSVETSGGSSYEQYF. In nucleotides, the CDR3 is TGCAGCGTTGAAACTAGCGGGGGGAGCTCCTACGAGCAGTACTTC.

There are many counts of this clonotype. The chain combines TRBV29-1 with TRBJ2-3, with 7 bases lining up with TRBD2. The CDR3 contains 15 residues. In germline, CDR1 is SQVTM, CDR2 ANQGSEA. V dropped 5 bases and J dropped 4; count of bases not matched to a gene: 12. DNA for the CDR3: TGCAGCGTTCCGCCTGGGGCGGGAGATCCAGATACGCAGTATTTT. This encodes CSVPPGAGDPDTQYF.

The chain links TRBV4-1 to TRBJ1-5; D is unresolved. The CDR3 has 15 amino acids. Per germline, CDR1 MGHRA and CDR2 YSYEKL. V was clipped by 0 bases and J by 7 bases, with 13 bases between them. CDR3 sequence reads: CASSQDGIGRQPQHF. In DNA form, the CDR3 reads TGCGCCAGCAGCCAAGATGGGATAGGGCGGCAGCCCCAGCATTTT.

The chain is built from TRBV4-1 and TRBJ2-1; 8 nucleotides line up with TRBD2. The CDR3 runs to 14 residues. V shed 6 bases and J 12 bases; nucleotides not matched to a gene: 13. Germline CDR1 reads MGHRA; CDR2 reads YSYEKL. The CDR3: CASSSGTSRSGQFF. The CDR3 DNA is TGCGCCAGCAGTTCCGGGACTAGTCGTTCGGGGCAGTTCTTC.

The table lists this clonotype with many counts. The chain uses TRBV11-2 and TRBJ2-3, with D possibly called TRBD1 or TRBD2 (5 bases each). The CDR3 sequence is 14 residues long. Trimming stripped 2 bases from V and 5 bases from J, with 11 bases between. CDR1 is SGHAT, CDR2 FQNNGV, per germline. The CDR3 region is CASSLRDRRDTQYF. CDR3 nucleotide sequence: TGTGCCAGCAGCTTAAGGGACCGCCGAGATACGCAGTATTTT.

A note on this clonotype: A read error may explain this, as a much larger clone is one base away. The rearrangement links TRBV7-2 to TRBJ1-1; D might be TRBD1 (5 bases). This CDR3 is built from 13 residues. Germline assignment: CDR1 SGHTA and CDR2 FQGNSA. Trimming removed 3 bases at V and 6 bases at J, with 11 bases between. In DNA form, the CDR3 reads TGTGCCAGCAGCTTTTGGGGGGACGCTGAAGCTTTCTTT. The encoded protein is CASSFWGDAEAFF.

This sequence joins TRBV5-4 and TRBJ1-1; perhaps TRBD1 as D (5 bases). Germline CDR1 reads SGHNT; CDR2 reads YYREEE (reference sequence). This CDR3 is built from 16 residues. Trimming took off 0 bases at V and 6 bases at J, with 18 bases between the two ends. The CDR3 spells CASSLGTLGGDPEAFF. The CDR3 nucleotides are TGTGCCAGCAGCTTGGGTACATTAGGAGGGGACCCTGAAGCTTTCTTT.

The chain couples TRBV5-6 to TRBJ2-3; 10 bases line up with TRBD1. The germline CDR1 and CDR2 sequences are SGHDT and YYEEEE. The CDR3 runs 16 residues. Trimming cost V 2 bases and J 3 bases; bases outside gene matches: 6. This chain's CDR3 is CASSFLTGGLTDTQYF. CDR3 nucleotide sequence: TGTGCCAGCAGCTTCCTGACAGGGGGCCTAACAGATACGCAGTATTTT.

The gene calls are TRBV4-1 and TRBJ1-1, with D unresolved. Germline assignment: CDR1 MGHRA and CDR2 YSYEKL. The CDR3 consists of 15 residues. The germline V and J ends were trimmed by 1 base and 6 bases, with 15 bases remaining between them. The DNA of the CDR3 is TGCGCCAGCAGCCAAGGTTCCGGGCCAACGGCTGAAGCTTTCTTT. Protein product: CASSQGSGPTAEAFF.

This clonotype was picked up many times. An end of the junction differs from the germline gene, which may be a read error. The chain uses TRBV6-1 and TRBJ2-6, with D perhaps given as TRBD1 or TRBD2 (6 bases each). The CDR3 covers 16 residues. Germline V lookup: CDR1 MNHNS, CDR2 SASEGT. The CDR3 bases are TGTGCCAGCAGTGAAAATCCGGGATCGGGGGCCAACGTCCTGACCTTC. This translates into CASSENPGSGANVLTF.

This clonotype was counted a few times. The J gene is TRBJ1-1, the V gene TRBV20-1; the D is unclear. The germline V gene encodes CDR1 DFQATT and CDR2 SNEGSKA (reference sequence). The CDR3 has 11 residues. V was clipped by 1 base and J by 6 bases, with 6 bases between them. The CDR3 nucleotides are TGCAGTGCTAGAGTAACAGCTGAAGCTTTCTTT. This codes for CSARVTAEAFF.

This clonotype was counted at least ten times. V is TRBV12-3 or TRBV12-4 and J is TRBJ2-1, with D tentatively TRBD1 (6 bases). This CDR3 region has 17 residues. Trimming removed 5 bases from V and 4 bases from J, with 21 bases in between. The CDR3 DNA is TGTGCCAGCAGTCTCCCTCATACAGGGAGAACTTACAATGAGCAGTTCTTC. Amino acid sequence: CASSLPHTGRTYNEQFF.

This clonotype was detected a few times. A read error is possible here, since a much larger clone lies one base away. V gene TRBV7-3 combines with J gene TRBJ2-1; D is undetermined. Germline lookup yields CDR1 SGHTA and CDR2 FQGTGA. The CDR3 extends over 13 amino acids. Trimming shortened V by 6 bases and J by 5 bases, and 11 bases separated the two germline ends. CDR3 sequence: CASRPDTHNEQFF. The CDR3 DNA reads TGTGCCAGCAGACCTGACACCCACAATGAGCAGTTCTTC.

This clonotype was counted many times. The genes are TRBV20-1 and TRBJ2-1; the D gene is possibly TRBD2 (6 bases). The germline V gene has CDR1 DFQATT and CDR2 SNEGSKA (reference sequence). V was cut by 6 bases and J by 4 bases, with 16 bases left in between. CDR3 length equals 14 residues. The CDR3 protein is CSAERLDVYNEQFF. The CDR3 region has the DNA TGCAGTGCGGAGAGACTAGACGTTTACAATGAGCAGTTCTTC.

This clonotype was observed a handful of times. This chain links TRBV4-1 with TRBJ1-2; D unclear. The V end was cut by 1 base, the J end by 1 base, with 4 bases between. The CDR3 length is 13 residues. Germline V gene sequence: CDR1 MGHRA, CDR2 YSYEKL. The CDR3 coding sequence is TGCGCCAGCAGCCAAGTGGTTAACTATGGCTACACCTTC. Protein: CASSQVVNYGYTF.